Given below is one TCR beta chain in context. Compared with germline, one end of the junction differs, possibly owing to a read error. The CDR3 totals 15 residues. Germline V gene sequence: CDR1 LGHNT, CDR2 FRNRAP. The data originate from a study of cytotoxic CD8 clonotypes in ibrutinib-treated CLL. Using immunoSEQ multiplex PCR, the repertoire was profiled, and TCRdb retains in-frame clones only, with some absent. The table records roughly 150,000 clones, about 76% of them present only once. The input for sequencing was PBMCs, taken after 24 months of ibrutinib treatment. This sequence joins TRBV12-5 and TRBJ2-1; either TRBD1 or TRBD2 may supply D (6 bases each). The TCR sequence derives from a human donor with chronic lymphocytic leukemia. The CDR3 here is CASGLGGQPWEERFF. CDR3 DNA sequence: TGTGCTAGTGGTTTGGGAGGACAGCCTTGGGAGGAGCGGTTCTTC.